This T cell receptor beta chain was identified during a study of blood T cells in healthy people across ages. Findings and limits, study-wide: Both higher diversity and more naive CD4+ cells marked long-lived donors when set against aged donors. Per million T cells, TCR beta diversity dropped roughly linearly as age increased. Higher naive T cell percentage went strongly together with higher TCR beta diversity.

A second PCR of 7 to 11 cycles used a sample-barcoded 5' primer and a J-beta primer mix. MiXCR, run by TCRdb on the 5' RACE reads, gives a single entry per CDR3 protein. The sample records approximately 810,000 distinct CDR3 sequences, under 30% being singletons. There are 18 residues in the CDR3. The V segment lost 5 bases and the J segment 3 bases; nucleotides outside the gene matches: 9. Germline V gene data show CDR1 as SGHAT and CDR2 as FQNNGV. The table lists this clonotype with many counts. What it recognizes is unknown. A minimum of 5.5 micrograms of total RNA was extracted per sample. The receptor was isolated from a woman aged 80 or older in good health. The source material was blood. The V call is TRBV11-2, the J call TRBJ2-2, with 13 positions matching TRBD2. The CDR3 here is CASSPNKTSGGYTGELFF. The CDR3 DNA follows: TGTGCCAGCAGCCCTAACAAGACTAGCGGGGGGTACACCGGGGAGCTGTTTTTT. Full variable domain (outside the CDR3, taken from reference TRBV11-2 and TRBJ2-2): EAGVAQSPRYKIIEKRQSVAFWCNPISGHATLYWYQQILGQGPKLLIQFQNNGVVDDSQLPKDRFSAERLKGVDSTLKIQPAKLEDSAVYLCASSPNKTSGGYTGELFFGEGSRLTVL.